These 13 T cell receptor beta chains were all obtained from the same sample, sequenced in a study of OX40 agonist ivuxolimab in advanced cancers. TCRdb's copy holds only in-frame clones and misses some; the assay was immunoSEQ multiplex PCR. The table shows tens of thousands of clones, with about 85% occurring only once. The input for sequencing was CD4+ or CD8+ T cells sorted from blood, taken in a trial of the OX40 agonist ivuxolimab. Receptors originate from an adult with an advanced solid tumor such as melanoma, head and neck, liver or kidney cancer.

This chain uses TRBV5-1 with TRBJ2-1, with TRBD1 as a possible D gene (6 bases). Trimming took 0 bases from V and 4 from J, leaving 11 bases between them. In germline, CDR1 is SGHRS, CDR2 YFSETQ. The CDR3 covers 15 residues. In DNA form, the CDR3 reads TGCGCCAGCAGCTTGGCTGGGGACACTTACAATGAGCAGTTCTTC. This gives the protein CASSLAGDTYNEQFF.

The chain employs TRBV9 and TRBJ2-5; D is unresolved. Trimming took 4 bases from V and 5 from J, leaving 18 bases between them. The CDR3 runs to 15 residues. The germline gives CDR1 SGDLS, CDR2 YYNGEE. Here the CDR3 DNA reads TGTGCCAGCAGCCTCCCTGCCCGAGGACCGGAGACCCAGTACTTC. Translation: CASSLPARGPETQYF.

About this clone itself: The same CDR3 is also encoded by other DNA sequences in this sample. The rearrangement uses TRBV5-1 and TRBJ1-5, with D hard to call. The germline gives CDR1 SGHRS, CDR2 YFSETQ. This CDR3 has 14 amino acids. Trimming took off 0 bases at V and 2 bases at J, with 6 bases between the two ends. CDR3 region: CASSLGGGNQPQHF. The DNA for the CDR3 is TGCGCCAGCAGCTTGGGAGGCGGCAATCAGCCCCAGCATTTT.

This clone was found once. The chain is built from TRBV7-9 and TRBJ2-5; D is ambiguous. V shed 2 bases and J shed 1 base, with 5 bases lying between them. The CDR3 runs to 13 residues. The V gene's germline CDR1 is SEHNR and CDR2 FQNEAQ (reference sequence). CDR3 residues: CASSLPTQETQYF. In nucleotides, the CDR3 is TGTGCCAGCAGCTTACCCACCCAAGAGACCCAGTACTTC.

The genes are TRBV28 and TRBJ2-7, with 7 bases aligning to TRBD2. CDR3 length: 17 residues. The ends lost 7 bases at V and 2 bases at J; junction bases unmatched: 17. Germline-derived CDR1 and CDR2 are MDHEN and SYDVKM. CDR3 DNA sequence: TGTGCCAGCACCTCGACCAGGCGGGGGAGGGCCCCCTACGAGCAGTACTTC. Translated: CASTSTRRGRAPYEQYF.

A few counts support this clone. The gene calls are TRBV5-4 and TRBJ2-1; a weak D match, TRBD2 (7 bases). CDR1 SGHNT and CDR2 YYREEE come from the germline V gene (reference sequence). V was cut by 3 bases and J by 0 bases, with 22 bases left in between. The CDR3 covers 19 residues. Here the CDR3 DNA reads TGTGCCAGCAGCTCTGGGGGCGGGAGTAGGGTCGGCTCCTACAATGAGCAGTTCTTC. It yields the protein CASSSGGGSRVGSYNEQFF.

The J gene is TRBJ2-3, the V gene TRBV6-1; D gene uncertain. This CDR3 spans 13 amino acids. The germline V gene encodes CDR1 MNHNS and CDR2 SASEGT. Trimming stripped 4 bases from V and 4 bases from J, with 9 bases between. The CDR3 region has the DNA TGTGCCAGCAGTGGATCCCTGGCAGATACGCAGTATTTT. It yields the protein CASSGSLADTQYF.

This rearrangement joins TRBV5-1 to TRBJ2-1; TRBD1 aligns across 8 bases. Looked up from germline, CDR1 is SGHRS and CDR2 is YFSETQ. J was trimmed by 0 bases and V by 3 bases; bases with no gene match: 2. The CDR3 loop spans 15 amino acids. The CDR3 nucleotides are TGCGCCAGCAGCTCTGGGACAGGCTCCTACAATGAGCAGTTCTTC. Protein: CASSSGTGSYNEQFF.

The V and J genes are TRBV30 and TRBJ1-3; 8 nucleotides align to TRBD1. The CDR3 loop spans 16 amino acids. J gave up 0 bases and V 3 bases, and 7 bases lay outside the gene matches. CDR1 GTSNPN and CDR2 SVGIG come from the germline V gene (reference sequence). The CDR3 DNA reads TGTGCCTGGAGGAGGACAGGGACTCTCTCTGGAAACACCATATATTTT. It specifies CAWRRTGTLSGNTIYF.

The V call is TRBV2, the J call TRBJ1-1, with a weak D call TRBD1 (6 bases). CDR1 is SNHLY and CDR2 is FYNNEI in the germline V gene. This CDR3 is 13 amino acids long. Trimming removed 8 bases from V and 1 base from J, with 11 bases in between. In DNA, the CDR3 is TGTGCCAGCGGGGGACACCCGAACACTGAAGCTTTCTTT. It is translated as CASGGHPNTEAFF.

This clone is a singleton in its sample. The gene calls are TRBV5-1 and TRBJ1-2; D gene unclear. The length of the CDR3 is 14 residues. The germline V gene has CDR1 SGHRS and CDR2 YFSETQ. V gave up 0 bases and J gave up 3 bases, with 9 bases separating them. The CDR3 sequence: CASSLEVGYYGYTF. The CDR3 DNA follows: TGCGCCAGCAGCTTGGAGGTGGGATACTATGGCTACACCTTC.

The chain carries TRBV4-1 and TRBJ2-1; TRBD2 matches at 9 bases. Germline V gene sequence: CDR1 MGHRA, CDR2 YSYEKL. V lost 0 bases and J lost 7; bases outside the gene matches: 16. The length of the CDR3 is 19 residues. DNA of the CDR3: TGCGCCAGCAGCCAAGATAGGGGATTTCGACTAGCGGTCGGGAATGAGCAGTTCTTC. Its translation: CASSQDRGFRLAVGNEQFF.

The rearrangement links TRBV19 to TRBJ1-5; 7 nucleotides line up with TRBD1. Trimming took 4 bases from V and 7 from J; bases not matched to a gene: 13. The CDR3 sequence is 16 residues long. In germline, CDR1 is LNHDA, CDR2 SQIVND (reference sequence). This chain's CDR3 is CASSKGDSPVRQPQHF. CDR3 bases: TGTGCCAGTAGTAAGGGGGACAGCCCGGTCCGCCAGCCCCAGCATTTT.